The 6 T cell receptor beta chains listed next were all sequenced from one sample in a study of blood T cell repertoires in COVID-19. TCRdb's table, derived via immunoSEQ multiplex PCR, lists solely in-frame clones and lacks some. The data contain roughly 260,000 clones, roughly 82% of them singletons. The sequenced sample was peripheral blood. Receptors were obtained from a woman aged 80 or older with active or convalescent COVID-19.

The chain is built from TRBV14 and TRBJ2-2; 7 bases match TRBD1. The CDR3 sequence is 17 residues long. Germline values: CDR1 SGHDN, CDR2 FVKESK. J gave up 0 bases and V 3 bases, and 7 bases lay outside the gene matches. The CDR3 nucleotides read TGTGCCAGCAGCCACCGTACAGGGGCCTCGAACACCGGGGAGCTGTTTTTT. Amino acids: CASSHRTGASNTGELFF.

The rearrangement uses TRBV5-1 and TRBJ2-1; 9 nucleotides line up with TRBD2. Germline assignment: CDR1 SGHRS and CDR2 YFSETQ. CDR3 size: 15 residues. Losses at the gene ends were 2 bases for V and 5 bases for J; bases not matched to a gene: 5. CDR3: CASSLTGTSHNEQFF. Here the CDR3 DNA reads TGCGCCAGCAGCTTAACCGGGACTAGCCACAATGAGCAGTTCTTC.

This chain connects TRBV18 to TRBJ1-2, with D perhaps matching TRBD1 (5 bases). Germline CDR1 KGHSH, CDR2 LQKENI. The CDR3 extends over 15 amino acids. Trimming cost V 3 bases and J 6 bases, with 17 bases left between them. Here the CDR3 DNA reads TGTGCCAGCTCACCCCGGGGGGGGGACCAAAATGGCTACACCTTC. It translates to CASSPRGGDQNGYTF.

The CDR3: CASSVGQGAGEETQYF. In DNA, the CDR3 is TGTGCCAGCAGTGTAGGACAGGGGGCAGGAGAAGAGACCCAGTACTTC. The chain carries TRBV27 and TRBJ2-5, with 11 bases fitting TRBD1. The junction had 8 bases not matched to a gene; V was cut back by 5 bases and J by 3 bases. There are 16 residues in the CDR3. In germline, CDR1 is MNHEY, CDR2 SMNVEV (reference sequence).

The chain recombines TRBV28 with TRBJ2-3; D is unclear. V lost 4 bases, J lost 1 base, and 15 bases lay in between. This CDR3 spans 16 amino acids. CDR1 is MDHEN, CDR2 SYDVKM, per germline. CDR3 sequence: CASSSPTAGGTDTQYF. CDR3 coding DNA: TGTGCCAGCAGTTCGCCCACGGCAGGCGGCACAGATACGCAGTATTTT.

The genes are TRBV6-2 or TRBV6-3 and TRBJ1-1; D is unclear. This CDR3 contains 14 residues. Trimming shortened V by 4 bases and J by 0 bases, and 9 bases separated the two germline ends. Germline V lookup: CDR1 MNHEY, CDR2 SVGEGT. DNA for the CDR3: TGTGCCAGCAGTTCCCCCATTTTGAACACTGAAGCTTTCTTT. Its translation is CASSSPILNTEAFF.